This entry lists 20 T cell receptor beta chains sequenced from one sample in a study of tumor-infiltrating lymphocytes in primary liver carcinoma. The researchers obtained blood RNA from unsorted whole blood and also extracted germline DNA. A constant-region primer primed TCR beta cDNA synthesis from roughly 510 ng of total RNA. Investigators got TCR beta libraries out of three nested multiplex PCR rounds, done with slightly modified ARM-PCR. TRBV1-TRBV30 forward primers paired with a C-beta reverse primer drove the first two PCR rounds, about 10 cycles each. TCRdb reprocessed the multiplex PCR reads via MiXCR and lists one record per CDR3 protein. Here the sample spans 150,000 to 200,000 distinct CDR3 sequences, 65% being singletons. Material for sequencing was peripheral blood. The receptors were gathered from a woman between 55 and 75 years old with primary liver carcinoma and hepatitis B virus infection.

As concerns this clonotype: The junction shows a germline mismatch at one end, possibly a read error. The rearrangement links TRBV11-2 to TRBJ2-6; 7 bases are a match to TRBD1. This CDR3 comprises 15 residues. Per germline, CDR1 SGHAT and CDR2 FQNNGV. The CDR3 spells CASSLSRNRGNVLTF. The CDR3 DNA follows: TGTGCCAGCAGCTTATCGAGAAACAGGGGCAACGTCCTGACCTTC.

In the case of this clonotype: One end of the junction is discordant with germline, which a read error may explain. The CDR3 here is CASRFGREHTDTQYF. In DNA form, the CDR3 reads TGTGCCAGCCGTTTCGGGCGGGAGCACACAGATACACAGTATTTT. The chain links TRBV12-3 or TRBV12-4 to TRBJ2-3, with TRBD2 matching over 7 bases. There are 15 residues in the CDR3.

This clonotype was counted ten times or more. The genes are TRBV29-1 and TRBJ2-1, with D perhaps TRBD2 (5 bases). Germline CDR1 and CDR2: SQVTM and ANQGSEA. The CDR3 is 13 residues long. V lost 3 bases and J 7 bases, leaving 13 bases between the germline ends. CDR3 sequence: CSVESSAPNEQFF. CDR3 sequence (DNA): TGCAGCGTTGAGAGTAGCGCCCCAAATGAGCAGTTCTTC.

Concerning this clonotype: The junction shows a germline mismatch at one end, possibly a read error. The genes are TRBV11-2 and TRBJ2-3, with 12 nucleotides matching TRBD2. Looked up from germline, CDR1 is SGHAT and CDR2 is FQNNGV. The length of the CDR3 is 14 residues. CDR3: CVSTKGLAGDTQYF. The CDR3 nucleotides are TGTGTCAGCACCAAGGGACTAGCGGGAGATACGCAGTATTTT.

The chain combines TRBV11-2 with TRBJ2-5, with unresolved D. Germline CDR1 and CDR2: SGHAT and FQNNGV. The CDR3 covers 12 residues. The ends were cut back, 9 bases at V and 4 bases at J, with 12 bases in the middle. CDR3: CASRMGSETQYF. CDR3 DNA: TGTGCCAGTCGCATGGGATCAGAGACCCAGTACTTC.

Only a few counts were recorded for this clonotype. At one of its ends the junction is not consistent with the germline gene, which may arise from a read error. This chain joins TRBV7-8 and TRBJ2-3; 8 nucleotides match TRBD2. The germline V gene encodes CDR1 SGHVS and CDR2 FQNEAQ. The CDR3 spans 15 residues. The CDR3 bases are TGTGCCAGCAGTATAGCGGGATTGGGTACAGATGCGCAGTATTTT. Protein: CASSIAGLGTDAQYF. Looking up the rest from reference TRBV7-8 and TRBJ2-3 gives the full variable domain: GAGVSQSPRYKVAKRGQDVALRCDPISGHVSLFWYQQALGQGPEFLTYFQNEAQLDKSGLPSDRFFAERPEGSVSTLKIQRTQQEDSAVYLCASSIAGLGTDAQYFGPGTRLTVL.

This clonotype was found once. A read error may be the cause here, since a much bigger clone is one base away. CDR3: CASSLSVTVNEQFF. The CDR3 DNA follows: TGTGCCAGCAGTTTGTCAGTTACCGTGAATGAGCAGTTCTTC. The chain uses TRBV12-3 or TRBV12-4 and TRBJ2-1, with D unresolved. The CDR3 totals 14 residues. The germline V and J ends were trimmed by 3 bases and 7 bases, with 13 bases remaining between them.

With regard to this clonotype: Lacking the conserved final phenylalanine or tryptophan, this CDR3 likely reflects a read error. The rearrangement links TRBV11-2 to TRBJ2-2; possible D gene TRBD2, 5 bases. CDR1 and CDR2 from the germline V gene are SGHAT and FQNNGV. V was clipped by 2 bases and J by 7 bases, with 11 bases between them. The CDR3 has 14 amino acids. The CDR3 is CASSLLVGDGELFL. CDR3 in DNA: TGTGCCAGCAGCTTACTAGTCGGGGACGGGGAGCTGTTTTTG.

For this clonotype: At one end the junction does not follow the germline gene, possibly because of a read error. The chain combines TRBV14 with TRBJ2-3; perhaps TRBD1 as D (6 bases). Germline CDR1 and CDR2: SGHDN and FVKESK. This CDR3 comprises 13 residues. Here the CDR3 reads CGSCLTGPITQYF. The CDR3 coding sequence is TGTGGCAGCTGCCTCACAGGGCCCATCACGCAGTATTTT.

The CDR3 loop reads CVSSLEPGQGDEKLFF. CDR3 nucleotide sequence: TGTGTCAGTAGCTTAGAGCCGGGACAGGGGGATGAAAAACTGTTTTTT. The V gene is TRBV11-2, the J gene TRBJ1-4, with 11 bases matching TRBD1. Per the germline V gene, CDR1 is SGHAT and CDR2 is FQNNGV. The CDR3 spans 16 residues. The complete variable domain, with remaining parts taken from reference TRBV11-2 and TRBJ1-4, reads EAGVAQSPRYKIIEKRQSVAFWCNPISGHATLYWYQQILGQGPKLLIQFQNNGVVDDSQLPKDRFSAERLKGVDSTLKIQPAKLEDSAVYLCVSSLEPGQGDEKLFFGSGTQLSVL.

In its sample, this clonotype was seen once. Being one base from a much bigger clone, this may be a read error. The chain combines TRBV6-1 with TRBJ2-7, with D perhaps matching TRBD1 or TRBD2 (5 bases each). The germline V gene has CDR1 MNHNS and CDR2 SASEGT. CDR3 size: 15 residues. V shed 5 bases and J shed 4 bases, with 18 bases lying between them. CDR3 nucleotide sequence: TGTGCCAGCAGTCCCCCCGGGGCCTTATGGTACGAGCAGTACTTC. It is translated as CASSPPGALWYEQYF.

In this sample, this clonotype turned up a few times. The CDR3 region has the DNA TGTGCCAGCAGCGTGTCAGTCGTAGCCAAAAACATTCAGTACTTC. This codes for CASSVSVVAKNIQYF. This chain joins TRBV28 and TRBJ2-4, with D unresolved. Between the trimmed V and J ends, which lost 6 bases and 0 bases, there was a span of 12 bases. Per the germline V gene, CDR1 is MDHEN and CDR2 is SYDVKM. The CDR3 loop spans 15 amino acids.

The rearrangement joins TRBV4-1 to TRBJ2-1; 10 bases match TRBD2. The CDR3 spans 17 residues. In germline, CDR1 is MGHRA, CDR2 YSYEKL. J was trimmed by 3 bases and V by 3 bases; bases with no gene match: 8. The CDR3 region has the DNA TGCGCCAGCAGCCAGCTTCCTAGCGGGAGCCTCTACAATGAGCAGTTCTTC. Its protein is CASSQLPSGSLYNEQFF.

V and J are TRBV11-2 and TRBJ2-7; D could derive from TRBD1 or TRBD2 (5 bases each). Per germline, CDR1 SGHAT and CDR2 FQNNGV. V gave up 3 bases and J gave up 2 bases, with 14 bases separating them. This CDR3 has 15 amino acids. The CDR3 loop is CASSFRGRATYEQYF. The CDR3 DNA is TGTGCCAGCAGCTTTAGGGGACGGGCGACCTACGAGCAGTACTTC.

Concerning this clonotype itself: One junction end disagrees with the germline gene, perhaps due to a read error. The V and J genes are TRBV4-1 and TRBJ2-1; TRBD2 aligns across 10 bases. Per germline, CDR1 MGHRA and CDR2 YSYEKL. CDR3 length: 21 residues. CDR3 DNA: TGCGCCAGCAGCTATCCCAAGGGGCTAGCGGGAGCGGTAGAGAGCTACAATGAGAAGTTCTTC. This sequence encodes CASSYPKGLAGAVESYNEKFF.

This clonotype was counted ten times or more. V and J are TRBV29-1 and TRBJ2-1; 9 bases are shared with TRBD2. V was pared by 6 bases and J by 7 bases, with 10 bases of the junction left unmatched. The CDR3 extends over 14 amino acids. Germline loops: CDR1 SQVTM, CDR2 ANQGSEA. CDR3 protein: CSVKKGSGGNEQFF. In DNA form, the CDR3 reads TGCAGCGTAAAGAAGGGTAGCGGGGGTAATGAGCAGTTCTTC.

In this sample, this clonotype turned up many times. V and J are TRBV12-3 or TRBV12-4 and TRBJ2-3, with a tentative D call TRBD2 (6 bases). V lost 6 bases, J lost 0 bases, and 13 bases lay in between. The CDR3 runs 15 residues. CDR3 amino acids: CASRQTSRSTDTQYF. The CDR3 bases are TGTGCCAGCAGGCAAACTAGCCGAAGCACAGATACGCAGTATTTT.

V and J are TRBV5-6 and TRBJ2-1; D tentatively reads TRBD1 or TRBD2 (6 bases each). The CDR3 is made up of 18 amino acids. V was shortened by 1 base and J by 4 bases, with 21 bases between the two germline ends. CDR1 and CDR2 (germline): SGHDT, YYEEEE. The CDR3 region is CASSLKPVWRGSYNEQFF. In DNA, the CDR3 is TGTGCCAGCAGCTTGAAACCCGTTTGGAGGGGGAGTTACAATGAGCAGTTCTTC. The full variable domain, in which reference TRBV5-6 and TRBJ2-1 provide the parts outside the CDR3, is DAGVTQSPTHLIKTRGQQVTLRCSPKSGHDTVSWYQQALGQGPQFIFQYYEEEERQRGNFPDRFSGHQFPNYSSELNVNALLLGDSALYLCASSLKPVWRGSYNEQFFGPGTRLTVL.

The CDR3 reads CASSPGRGREQFF. The DNA of the CDR3 is TGTGCCAGCAGTCCAGGAAGGGGTCGAGAGCAGTTCTTC. The V gene is TRBV11-2, the J gene TRBJ2-1; possible D gene TRBD1, 5 bases. CDR1 SGHAT and CDR2 FQNNGV come from the germline V gene. Trimming removed 6 bases at V and 10 bases at J, with 16 bases between. CDR3 length: 13 residues.

Concerning this clonotype itself: A much larger clonotype is one base distant, so this may be a read error. This chain links TRBV6-6 with TRBJ1-5; the D is unclear. V was trimmed by 0 bases and J by 3 bases, leaving 9 bases between them. CDR1 and CDR2 (germline): MNHNY, SVGAGI (reference sequence). This CDR3 spans 15 amino acids. The CDR3 region is CASSYSMWNNQPQHF. CDR3 sequence (DNA): TGTGCCAGCAGTTACTCGATGTGGAACAATCAGCCCCAGCATTTT.